This T cell receptor beta chain stems from a study of T cells in women clearing cervical HPV infection. Trimming at V came to 6 bases and at J to 3 bases, leaving 3 bases not matched to a gene. The CDR3 covers 13 residues. The germline gives CDR1 ENHRY, CDR2 SYGVKD. The protocol was immunoSEQ multiplex PCR, while the TCRdb copy is restricted to in-frame clones and leaves out a portion. This table holds some 23,000 clones. Regarding this clone: The read falls 3 residues short of the CDR3 end, and the missing part is taken from the germline J gene.

The TCR originated in a woman aged 18 to 75 with a cervical HPV16 infection that either progressed to CIN3+ or cleared (not recorded which). The chain recombines TRBV10-3 with TRBJ1-2, with 8 bases identical to TRBD1. Sequencing was carried out using blood buffy coat. CDR3 DNA (partial): TGTGCCATCAGCACACAGGGGGACTATGGC. Its protein product is CAISTQGDYG. The full CDR3 protein is CAISTQGDYGYTF.